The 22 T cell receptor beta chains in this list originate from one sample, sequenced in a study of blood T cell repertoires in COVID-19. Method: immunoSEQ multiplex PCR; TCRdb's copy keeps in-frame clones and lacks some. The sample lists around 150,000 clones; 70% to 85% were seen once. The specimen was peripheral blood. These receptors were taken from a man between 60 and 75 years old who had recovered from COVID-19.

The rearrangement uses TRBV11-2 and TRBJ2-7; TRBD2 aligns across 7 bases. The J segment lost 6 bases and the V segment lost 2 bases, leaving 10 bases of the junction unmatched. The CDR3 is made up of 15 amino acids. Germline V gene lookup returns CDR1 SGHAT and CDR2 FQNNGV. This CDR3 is CASSLRASGGPEQYF. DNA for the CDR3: TGTGCCAGCAGCTTACGGGCTAGCGGAGGTCCCGAGCAGTACTTC.

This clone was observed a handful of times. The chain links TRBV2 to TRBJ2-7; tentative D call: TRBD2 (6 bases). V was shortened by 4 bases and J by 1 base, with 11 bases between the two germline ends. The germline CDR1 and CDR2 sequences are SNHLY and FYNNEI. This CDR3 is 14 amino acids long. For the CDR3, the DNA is TGTGCCAGCAGTGGGGACTTACCTTCCTACGAGCAGTACTTC. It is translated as CASSGDLPSYEQYF.

CDR3 sequence (DNA): TGTGCCTGGAGTGGGGACAACGAGCAGCCCCAGCATTTT. Protein: CAWSGDNEQPQHF. The chain uses TRBV30 and TRBJ1-5, with D tentatively TRBD1 (6 bases). Germline loops: CDR1 GTSNPN, CDR2 SVGIG (reference sequence). The CDR3 loop spans 13 amino acids. V was pared by 1 base and J by 7 bases, with 11 bases between. Full variable domain (remainder filled in from reference TRBV30 and TRBJ1-5): SQTIHQWPATLVQPVGSPLSLECTVEGTSNPNLYWYRQAAGRGLQLLFYSVGIGQISSEVPQNLSASRPQDRQFILSSKKLLLSDSGFYLCAWSGDNEQPQHFGDGTRLSIL.

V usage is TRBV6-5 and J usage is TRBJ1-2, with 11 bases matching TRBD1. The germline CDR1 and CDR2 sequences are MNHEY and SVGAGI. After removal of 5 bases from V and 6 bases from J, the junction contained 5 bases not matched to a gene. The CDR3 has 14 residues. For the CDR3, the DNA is TGTGCCAGCAGTCCTTGGACAGGGGGCCATGGCTACACCTTC. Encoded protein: CASSPWTGGHGYTF.

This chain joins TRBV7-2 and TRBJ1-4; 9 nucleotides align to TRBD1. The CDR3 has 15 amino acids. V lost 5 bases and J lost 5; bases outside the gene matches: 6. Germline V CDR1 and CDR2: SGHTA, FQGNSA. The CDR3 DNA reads TGTGCCAGCAGCACGGACAGGGGATCAAATGAAAAACTGTTTTTT. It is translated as CASSTDRGSNEKLFF.

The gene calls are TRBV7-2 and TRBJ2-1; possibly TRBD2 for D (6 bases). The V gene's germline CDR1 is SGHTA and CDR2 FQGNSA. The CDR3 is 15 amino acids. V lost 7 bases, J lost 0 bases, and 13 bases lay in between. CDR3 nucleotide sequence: TGTGCCAGCATCCCTGGGGGGAGCTCCTACAATGAGCAGTTCTTC. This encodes CASIPGGSSYNEQFF.

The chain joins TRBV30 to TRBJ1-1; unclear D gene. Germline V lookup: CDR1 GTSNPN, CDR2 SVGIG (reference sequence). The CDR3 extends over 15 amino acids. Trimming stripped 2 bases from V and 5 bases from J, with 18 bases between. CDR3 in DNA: TGTGCCTGGAGTAATGGGATGGAGGGTGGTACTGAAGCTTTCTTT. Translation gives CAWSNGMEGGTEAFF.

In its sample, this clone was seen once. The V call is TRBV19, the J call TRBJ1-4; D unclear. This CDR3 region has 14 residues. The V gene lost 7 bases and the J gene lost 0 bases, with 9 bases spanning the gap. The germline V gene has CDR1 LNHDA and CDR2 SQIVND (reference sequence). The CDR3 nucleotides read TGTGCCAGTAAGGTCGGGGCAACTAATGAAAAACTGTTTTTT. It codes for CASKVGATNEKLFF.

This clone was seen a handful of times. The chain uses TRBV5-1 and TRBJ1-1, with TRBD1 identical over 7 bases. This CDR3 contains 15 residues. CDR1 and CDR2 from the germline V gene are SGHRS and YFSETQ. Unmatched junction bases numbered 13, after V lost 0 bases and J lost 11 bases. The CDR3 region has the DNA TGCGCCAGCAGCTTGGAGGGACAGCAATTCCAGGAGGCTTTCTTT. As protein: CASSLEGQQFQEAFF.

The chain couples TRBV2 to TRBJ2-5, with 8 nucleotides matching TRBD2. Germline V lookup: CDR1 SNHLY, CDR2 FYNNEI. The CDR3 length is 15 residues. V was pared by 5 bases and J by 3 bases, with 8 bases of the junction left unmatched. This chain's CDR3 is CASSTRSGSKETQYF. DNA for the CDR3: TGTGCCAGCAGTACCCGGAGCGGGAGTAAAGAGACCCAGTACTTC.

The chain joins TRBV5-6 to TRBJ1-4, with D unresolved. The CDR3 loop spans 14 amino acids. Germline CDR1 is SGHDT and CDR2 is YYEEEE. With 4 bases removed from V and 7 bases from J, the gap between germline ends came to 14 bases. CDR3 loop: CASSGGQLPEKLFF. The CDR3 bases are TGTGCCAGCAGCGGCGGGCAACTCCCTGAAAAACTGTTTTTT.

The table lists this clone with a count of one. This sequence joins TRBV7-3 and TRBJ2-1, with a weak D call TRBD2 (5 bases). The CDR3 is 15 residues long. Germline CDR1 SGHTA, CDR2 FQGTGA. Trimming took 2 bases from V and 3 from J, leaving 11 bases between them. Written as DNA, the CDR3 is TGTGCCAGCAGCTTACGGCTAGCAGACTACAATGAGCAGTTCTTC. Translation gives CASSLRLADYNEQFF.

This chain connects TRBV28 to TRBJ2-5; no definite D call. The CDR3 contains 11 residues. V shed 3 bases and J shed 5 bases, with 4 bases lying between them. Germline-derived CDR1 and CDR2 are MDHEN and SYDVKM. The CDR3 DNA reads TGTGCCAGCAGTTTCGGGGAGACCCAGTACTTC. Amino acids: CASSFGETQYF.

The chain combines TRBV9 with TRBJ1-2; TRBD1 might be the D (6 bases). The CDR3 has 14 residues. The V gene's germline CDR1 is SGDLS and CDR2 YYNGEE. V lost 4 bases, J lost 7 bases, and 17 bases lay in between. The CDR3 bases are TGTGCCAGCAGCCCCCGGCACAGGGATGGTGGCTACACCTTC. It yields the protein CASSPRHRDGGYTF.

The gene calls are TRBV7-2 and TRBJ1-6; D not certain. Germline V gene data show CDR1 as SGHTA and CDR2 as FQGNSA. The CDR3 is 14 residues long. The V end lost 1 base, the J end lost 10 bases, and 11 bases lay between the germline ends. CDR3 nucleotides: TGTGCCAGCAGCTTAGACGTCACACTATCACCCCTCCACTTT. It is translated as CASSLDVTLSPLHF.

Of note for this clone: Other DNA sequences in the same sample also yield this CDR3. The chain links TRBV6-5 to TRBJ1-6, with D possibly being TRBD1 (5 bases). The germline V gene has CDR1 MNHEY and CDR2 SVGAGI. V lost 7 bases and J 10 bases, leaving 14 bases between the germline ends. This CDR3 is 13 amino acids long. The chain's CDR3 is CASTPGRDSPLHF. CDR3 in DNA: TGTGCCAGCACCCCGGGGAGGGACTCACCCCTCCACTTT.

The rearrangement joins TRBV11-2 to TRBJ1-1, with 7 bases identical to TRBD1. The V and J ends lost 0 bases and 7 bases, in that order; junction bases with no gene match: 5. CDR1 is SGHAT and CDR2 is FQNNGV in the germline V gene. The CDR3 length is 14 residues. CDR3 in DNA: TGTGCCAGCAGCTTAGATAGGGGACAGCATGAAGCTTTCTTT. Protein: CASSLDRGQHEAFF.

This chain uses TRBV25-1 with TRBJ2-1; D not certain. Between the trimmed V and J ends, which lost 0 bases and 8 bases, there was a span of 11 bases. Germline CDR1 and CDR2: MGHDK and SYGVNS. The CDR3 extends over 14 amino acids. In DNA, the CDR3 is TGTGCCAGCAGTGAATACCGTCGGAGTTATGAGCAGTTCTTC. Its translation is CASSEYRRSYEQFF.

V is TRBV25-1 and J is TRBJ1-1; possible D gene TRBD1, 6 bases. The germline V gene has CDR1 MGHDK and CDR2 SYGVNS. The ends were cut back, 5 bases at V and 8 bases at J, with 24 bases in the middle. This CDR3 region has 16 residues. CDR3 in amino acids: CASSMNVRGGNREAFF. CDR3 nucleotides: TGTGCCAGCAGTATGAATGTGAGGGGGGGAAATCGGGAAGCTTTCTTT.

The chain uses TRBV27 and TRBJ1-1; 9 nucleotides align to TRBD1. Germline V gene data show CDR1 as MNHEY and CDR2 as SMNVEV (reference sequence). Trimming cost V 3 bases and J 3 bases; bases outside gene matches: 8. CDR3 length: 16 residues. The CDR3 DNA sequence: TGTGCCAGCAGTTTTTACCGACAGGGGGTTGACACTGAAGCTTTCTTT. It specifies CASSFYRQGVDTEAFF.

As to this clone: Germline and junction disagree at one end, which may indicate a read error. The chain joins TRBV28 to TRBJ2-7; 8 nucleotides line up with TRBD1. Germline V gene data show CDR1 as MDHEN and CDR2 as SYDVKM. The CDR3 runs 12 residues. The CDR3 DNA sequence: TGTGCCAGCAGTTCCTCGGACAGGGTGAACTCCTTC. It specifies CASSSSDRVNSF.

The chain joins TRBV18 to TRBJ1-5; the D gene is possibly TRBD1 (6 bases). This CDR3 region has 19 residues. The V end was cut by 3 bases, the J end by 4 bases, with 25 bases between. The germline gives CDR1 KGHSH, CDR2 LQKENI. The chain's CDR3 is CASSPQRGGDTGGNQPQHF. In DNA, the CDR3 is TGTGCCAGCTCACCGCAGCGAGGGGGGGACACCGGAGGGAATCAGCCCCAGCATTTT.